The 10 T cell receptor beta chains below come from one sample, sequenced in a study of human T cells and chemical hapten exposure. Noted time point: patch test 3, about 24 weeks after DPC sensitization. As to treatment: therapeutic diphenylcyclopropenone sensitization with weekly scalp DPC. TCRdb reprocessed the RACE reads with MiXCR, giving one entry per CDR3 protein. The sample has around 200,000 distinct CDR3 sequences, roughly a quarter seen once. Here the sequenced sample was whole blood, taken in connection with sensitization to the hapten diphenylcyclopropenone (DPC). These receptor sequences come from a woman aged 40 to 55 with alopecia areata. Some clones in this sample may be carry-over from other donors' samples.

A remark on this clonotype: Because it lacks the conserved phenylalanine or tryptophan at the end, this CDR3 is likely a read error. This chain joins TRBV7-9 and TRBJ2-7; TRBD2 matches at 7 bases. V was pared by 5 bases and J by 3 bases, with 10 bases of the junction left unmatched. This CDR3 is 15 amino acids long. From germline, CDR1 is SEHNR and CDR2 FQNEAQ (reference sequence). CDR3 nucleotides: TGTGCCAGCAGCCCAAGCCTAGCGGACTTCTACGAGCAGTACCTC. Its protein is CASSPSLADFYEQYL.

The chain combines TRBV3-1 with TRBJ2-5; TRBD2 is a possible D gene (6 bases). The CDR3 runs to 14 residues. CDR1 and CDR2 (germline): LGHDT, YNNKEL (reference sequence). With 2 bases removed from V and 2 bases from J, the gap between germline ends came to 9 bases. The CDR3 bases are TGTGCCAGCAGCCAACGCGGGGTACAAGAGACCCAGTACTTC. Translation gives CASSQRGVQETQYF.

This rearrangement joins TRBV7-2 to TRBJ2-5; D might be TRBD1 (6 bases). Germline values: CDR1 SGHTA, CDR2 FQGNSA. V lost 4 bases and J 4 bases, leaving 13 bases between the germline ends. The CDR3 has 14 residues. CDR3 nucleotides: TGTGCCAGCAGCTACACTACAGGGACAGAGACCCAGTACTTC. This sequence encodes CASSYTTGTETQYF.

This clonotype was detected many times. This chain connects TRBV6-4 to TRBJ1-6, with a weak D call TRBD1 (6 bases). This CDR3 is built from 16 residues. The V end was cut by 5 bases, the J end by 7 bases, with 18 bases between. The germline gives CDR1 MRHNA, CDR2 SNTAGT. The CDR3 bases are TGTGCCAGCAGTATCATCGGGGGGCTGGGGAATTCACCCCTCCACTTT. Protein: CASSIIGGLGNSPLHF.

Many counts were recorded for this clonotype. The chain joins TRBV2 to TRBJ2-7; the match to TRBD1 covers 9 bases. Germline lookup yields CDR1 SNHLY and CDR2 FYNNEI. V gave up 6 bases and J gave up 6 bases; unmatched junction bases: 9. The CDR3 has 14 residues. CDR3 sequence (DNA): TGTGCCAGCAGCCTTGGACAGGGGCTACGCGAGCAGTACTTC. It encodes CASSLGQGLREQYF. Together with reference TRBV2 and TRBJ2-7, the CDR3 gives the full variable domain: EPEVTQTPSHQVTQMGQEVILRCVPISNHLYFYWYRQILGQKVEFLVSFYNNEISEKSEIFDDQFSVERPDGSNFTLKIRSTKLEDSAMYFCASSLGQGLREQYFGPGTRLTVT.

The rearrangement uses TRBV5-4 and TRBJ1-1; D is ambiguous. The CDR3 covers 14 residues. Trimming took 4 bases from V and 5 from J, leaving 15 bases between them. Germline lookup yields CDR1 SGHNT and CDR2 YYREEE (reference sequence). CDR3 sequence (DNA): TGTGCCAGCAGCGGAAAGGGAGGAGGGACTGAAGCTTTCTTT. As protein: CASSGKGGGTEAFF.

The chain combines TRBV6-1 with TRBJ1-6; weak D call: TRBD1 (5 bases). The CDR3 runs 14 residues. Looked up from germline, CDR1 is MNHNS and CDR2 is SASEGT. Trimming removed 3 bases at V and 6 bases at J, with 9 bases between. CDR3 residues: CASSDGGFNSPLHF. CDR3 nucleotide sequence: TGTGCCAGCAGTGACGGGGGGTTTAATTCACCCCTCCACTTT.

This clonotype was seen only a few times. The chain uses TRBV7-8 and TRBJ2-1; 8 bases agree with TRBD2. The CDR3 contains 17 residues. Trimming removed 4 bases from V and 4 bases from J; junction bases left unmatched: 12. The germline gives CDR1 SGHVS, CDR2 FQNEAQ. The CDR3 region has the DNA TGTGCCAGCAGCTCCCGTAGGATTAGCGGGGCTTACAATGAGCAGTTCTTC. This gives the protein CASSSRRISGAYNEQFF. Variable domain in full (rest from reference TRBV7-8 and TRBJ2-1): GAGVSQSPRYKVAKRGQDVALRCDPISGHVSLFWYQQALGQGPEFLTYFQNEAQLDKSGLPSDRFFAERPEGSVSTLKIQRTQQEDSAVYLCASSSRRISGAYNEQFFGPGTRLTVL.

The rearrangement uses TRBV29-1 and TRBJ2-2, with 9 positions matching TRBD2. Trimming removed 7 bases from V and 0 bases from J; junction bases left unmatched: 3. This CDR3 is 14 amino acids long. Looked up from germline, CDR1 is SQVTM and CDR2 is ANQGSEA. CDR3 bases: TGCAGCGCCCTAGCGGGGCCGAACACCGGGGAGCTGTTTTTT. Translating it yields CSALAGPNTGELFF.

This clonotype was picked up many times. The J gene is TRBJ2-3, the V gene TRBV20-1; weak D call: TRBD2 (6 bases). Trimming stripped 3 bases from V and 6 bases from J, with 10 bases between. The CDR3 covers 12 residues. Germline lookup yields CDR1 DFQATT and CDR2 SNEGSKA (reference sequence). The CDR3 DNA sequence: TGCAGTGCTAGCGGGAGTTTGGATACGCAGTATTTT. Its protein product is CSASGSLDTQYF.